Presented here are 21 T cell receptor beta chains from one specimen sequenced in a study of metastatic and nonmetastatic thyroid tumors. TCRdb called clones again from the PCR reads with MiXCR. Counted here are under 75,000 clones, about 17% occurring once; the ten biggest clones make up 10% to 15%. Patients underwent thyroid surgery, and none had received any treatment before it. Source material: blood. The origin of the receptors is a female donor with papillary thyroid cancer or a benign thyroid nodule (not recorded which). Some clones in this sample may be carry-over from other donors' samples.

The rearrangement links TRBV20-1 to TRBJ1-2; 11 bases are a match to TRBD1. This CDR3 comprises 16 residues. V shed 0 bases, J shed 5 bases, and the junction held 8 bases outside the gene matches. The germline CDR1 and CDR2 sequences are DFQATT and SNEGSKA (reference sequence). The CDR3 bases are TGCAGTGCTAGAGATCCCCGGACAGGGGGCGGGTATGGCTACACCTTC. Its protein product is CSARDPRTGGGYGYTF.

This clone was detected many times. The rearrangement joins TRBV9 to TRBJ2-2; TRBD1 matches 7 bases. With 4 bases clipped from V and 2 bases from J, the junction kept 14 bases outside the gene matches. Germline V lookup: CDR1 SGDLS, CDR2 YYNGEE. The CDR3 has 18 residues. This CDR3 is CASSSRQGRDVNTGELFF. The CDR3 bases are TGTGCCAGCAGCTCCCGACAGGGACGGGACGTCAACACCGGGGAGCTGTTTTTT.

This clone appeared a few times. This chain connects TRBV2 to TRBJ1-2, with D possibly matching TRBD1 (6 bases). V lost 4 bases and J 9 bases, leaving 15 bases between the germline ends. CDR3 length: 13 amino acids. The germline gives CDR1 SNHLY, CDR2 FYNNEI. The CDR3 sequence: CASSGGQCFCYTF. For the CDR3, the DNA is TGTGCCAGCAGTGGGGGGCAGTGTTTTTGCTACACCTTC.

This clone was counted between two and nine times. Other DNA sequences from this sample encode an identical CDR3 as well. J is TRBJ2-7 and V is TRBV18, with 12 nucleotides matching TRBD1. Per germline, CDR1 KGHSH and CDR2 LQKENI. The CDR3 sequence is 16 residues long. Trimming cost V 2 bases and J 7 bases; bases outside gene matches: 9. In DNA, the CDR3 is TGTGCCAGCTCACCAAAAGGGACAGGGGGCGCGGGGGAGCAGTACTTC. Translation gives CASSPKGTGGAGEQYF. The full variable domain, its missing parts supplied by reference TRBV18 and TRBJ2-7, is NAGVMQNPRHLVRRRGQEARLRCSPMKGHSHVYWYRQLPEEGLKFMVYLQKENIIDESGMPKERFSAEFPKEGPSILRIQQVVRGDSAAYFCASSPKGTGGAGEQYFGPGTRLTVT.

This clone was detected many times. The chain joins TRBV19 to TRBJ2-1; D is uncertain. CDR1 is LNHDA, CDR2 SQIVND, per germline (reference sequence). V was cut by 4 bases and J by 7 bases, with 5 bases left in between. This CDR3 comprises 11 residues. CDR3 sequence reads: CASSRWNEQFF. For the CDR3, the DNA is TGTGCCAGTAGTAGATGGAATGAGCAGTTCTTC.

The sample holds a few counts of this clone. The V gene is TRBV2, the J gene TRBJ2-7, with no clear D. In germline, CDR1 is SNHLY, CDR2 FYNNEI. Trimming took off 2 bases at V and 9 bases at J, with 11 bases between the two ends. This CDR3 is built from 12 residues. The CDR3 sequence: CASSENNGAQYF. The CDR3, as DNA: TGTGCCAGCAGTGAAAATAATGGCGCGCAGTACTTC.

This clone was detected many times. The V gene is TRBV10-3, the J gene TRBJ2-6, with 10 bases identical to TRBD2. From germline, CDR1 is ENHRY and CDR2 SYGVKD. Losses at the gene ends were 5 bases for V and 4 bases for J; bases not matched to a gene: 11. The CDR3 spans 18 residues. In nucleotides, the CDR3 is TGTGCCATCAGTCCCGGGATAGCGGGAGGAACGGGGGCCAACGTCCTGACTTTC. Its protein product is CAISPGIAGGTGANVLTF.

The CDR3 loop reads CASTPGTGLRGSYNEQFF. The CDR3 DNA reads as TGTGCCAGCACCCCGGGGACAGGACTTAGGGGATCCTACAATGAGCAGTTCTTC. This sequence joins TRBV6-5 and TRBJ2-1, with 8 nucleotides matching TRBD1. Unmatched junction bases numbered 15, after V lost 7 bases and J lost 1 base. This CDR3 has 18 amino acids. Germline V CDR1 and CDR2: MNHEY, SVGAGI.

The sample holds many counts of this clone. This rearrangement joins TRBV2 to TRBJ1-3, with 7 bases aligning to TRBD1. V lost 6 bases and J lost 4; bases outside the gene matches: 9. Looked up from germline, CDR1 is SNHLY and CDR2 is FYNNEI. The CDR3 totals 15 residues. DNA of the CDR3: TGTGCCAGCAGAAGGGGGGACAGCGAAGGAAACACCATATATTTT. It codes for CASRRGDSEGNTIYF.

This clone showed up many times. This chain links TRBV24-1 with TRBJ2-7, with 9 bases lining up with TRBD2. With V trimmed by 0 bases and J by 2 bases, 4 bases remained unmatched. From germline, CDR1 is KGHDR and CDR2 SFDVKD. The CDR3 runs 16 residues. CDR3 protein: CATSDLRLAGTYEQYF. The CDR3 nucleotides read TGTGCCACCAGTGATTTGAGGCTAGCGGGGACCTACGAGCAGTACTTC.

This clone was seen at least ten times. The CDR3 here is CASSLVISGSYEQYF. The CDR3 DNA sequence: TGCGCCAGCAGCTTGGTAATTAGCGGGAGTTACGAGCAGTACTTC. The V and J genes are TRBV5-1 and TRBJ2-7, with 9 bases fitting TRBD2. The CDR3 extends over 15 amino acids. Germline V gives CDR1 SGHRS, CDR2 YFSETQ. Germline trimming cut 0 bases from V and 4 bases from J; bases unmatched to any gene: 5.

This clone occurred many times. The chain uses TRBV4-2 and TRBJ1-5, with D unclear. Germline CDR1 is LGHNA and CDR2 is YNFKEQ. This CDR3 comprises 18 residues. V shed 4 bases and J shed 0 bases, with 19 bases lying between them. The CDR3 DNA follows: TGTGCCAGCAGCCTAAGGACGGCTCTGGGTATTAGCAATCAGCCCCAGCATTTT. This codes for CASSLRTALGISNQPQHF.

This clone appeared many times. This chain connects TRBV30 to TRBJ2-1; D is ambiguous. This CDR3 contains 12 residues. Germline CDR1 is GTSNPN and CDR2 is SVGIG (reference sequence). Trimming shortened V by 0 bases and J by 10 bases, and 10 bases separated the two germline ends. As DNA, the CDR3 is TGTGCCTGGAGTGTCAGTGGCGCGGAGCAGTTCTTC. It encodes CAWSVSGAEQFF.

There are a few counts of this clone. In DNA form, the CDR3 reads TGTGCCAGCAGTTTATACCCAGCGGGGGGTTCAGATACGCAGTATTTT. Protein: CASSLYPAGGSDTQYF. The chain has TRBV27 and TRBJ2-3; 9 nucleotides align to TRBD2. CDR1 MNHEY and CDR2 SMNVEV come from the germline V gene (reference sequence). This CDR3 is 16 amino acids long. J was trimmed by 4 bases and V by 1 base; bases with no gene match: 6.

This chain connects TRBV20-1 to TRBJ2-7; TRBD2 agrees at 8 bases. With 3 bases clipped from V and 4 bases from J, the junction kept 8 bases outside the gene matches. The length of the CDR3 is 14 residues. CDR1 and CDR2 (germline): DFQATT, SNEGSKA (reference sequence). The CDR3 DNA reads as TGCAGTGCTAGTACAGCGGGAGACAGATACGAGCAGTACTTC. Its protein is CSASTAGDRYEQYF.

In this sample, this clone turned up many times. The CDR3 DNA is TGTGCCAGCAGGCCACAGGGATCGAACACCGGGGAGCTGTTTTTT. It is translated as CASRPQGSNTGELFF. The V call is TRBV12-3 or TRBV12-4, the J call TRBJ2-2; possible D gene TRBD1, 6 bases. The V gene lost 6 bases and the J gene lost 0 bases, with 11 bases spanning the gap. This CDR3 contains 15 residues.

This clone came up many times. The CDR3 reads CASSLGGYEQYF. CDR3 nucleotides: TGTGCCAGCAGTTTAGGAGGCTACGAGCAGTACTTC. The chain uses TRBV28 and TRBJ2-7, with D maybe TRBD2 (5 bases). Trimming cost V 2 bases and J 3 bases, with 5 bases left between them. The length of the CDR3 is 12 residues. From germline, CDR1 is MDHEN and CDR2 SYDVKM.

J is TRBJ2-2 and V is TRBV10-2, with D possibly TRBD1 on 6 matching bases. Germline V gives CDR1 WSHSY, CDR2 SAAADI. CDR3 size: 14 residues. V lost 7 bases and J 0 bases, leaving 9 bases between the germline ends. The CDR3 region has the DNA TGCGCCAGCAAAGGGGGTGCGAACACCGGGGAGCTGTTTTTT. Translating gives CASKGGANTGELFF.

The chain has TRBV11-2 and TRBJ1-6; D not certain. The CDR3 has 16 residues. V was pared by 6 bases and J by 5 bases, with 17 bases between. Germline V gene lookup returns CDR1 SGHAT and CDR2 FQNNGV. The CDR3: CASSRTSGGHNSPLHF. CDR3 nucleotide sequence: TGTGCCAGCAGTCGGACCTCGGGCGGTCATAATTCACCCCTCCACTTT. The full variable domain, its missing parts supplied by reference TRBV11-2 and TRBJ1-6, is EAGVAQSPRYKIIEKRQSVAFWCNPISGHATLYWYQQILGQGPKLLIQFQNNGVVDDSQLPKDRFSAERLKGVDSTLKIQPAKLEDSAVYLCASSRTSGGHNSPLHFGNGTRLTVT.

The chain uses TRBV9 and TRBJ2-2; 9 bases are a match to TRBD1. Germline values: CDR1 SGDLS, CDR2 YYNGEE. This CDR3 is 17 amino acids long. V trimming: 5 bases; J trimming: 8 bases; junction bases outside the gene matches: 16. The CDR3 DNA reads as TGTGCCAGCAGTGAGAGCCCCCGGACAGGGGTTGCGGGGGAGCTGTTTTTT. Protein product: CASSESPRTGVAGELFF.

This clone was observed many times. Other nucleotide sequences in the sample specify the same CDR3. J is TRBJ2-2 and V is TRBV11-2, with D possibly matching TRBD1 (5 bases). This CDR3 is built from 14 residues. The ends were cut back, 5 bases at V and 5 bases at J, with 12 bases in the middle. The germline V gene has CDR1 SGHAT and CDR2 FQNNGV. The CDR3: CASSPRQITGELFF. In DNA form, the CDR3 reads TGTGCCAGCAGCCCTCGACAGATAACCGGGGAGCTGTTTTTT.